The sequence of this TCR beta chain was determined in a study of blood T cells in healthy people across ages. Study-level points and caveats: No one knew whether donors had CMV, which possibly confounded expanded clonotype changes.

Comment on this clonotype: Its antigen is currently unknown.

The CDR3 length is 14 residues. Trimming removed 4 bases at V and 0 bases at J, with 10 bases between. Germline lookup yields CDR1 SGHTA and CDR2 FQGNSA. A sample-barcoded 5' primer and a J-beta primer mix were used in a second PCR of roughly 6 to 12 cycles. A single record per CDR3 protein comes from TCRdb applying MiXCR to the 5' RACE reads. The sample holds fewer than 800,000 distinct CDR3 sequences, more than 20% seen once. These data were also reused for a study on T cells of mothers and their children.

The clonotype originates from a boy aged 5-17 years in good health. Sequencing was carried out using blood. The rearrangement links TRBV7-2 to TRBJ2-7; D gene unclear. CDR3 amino acids: CASSSLTRSYEQYF. The CDR3 nucleotides are TGTGCCAGCAGCTCCTTGACACGCTCCTACGAGCAGTACTTC. Filled out from reference TRBV7-2 and TRBJ2-7, the complete variable domain reads GAGVSQSPSNKVTEKGKDVELRCDPISGHTALYWYRQSLGQGLEFLIYFQGNSAPDKSGLPSDRFSAERTGGSVSTLTIQRTQQEDSAVYLCASSSLTRSYEQYFGPGTRLTVT.